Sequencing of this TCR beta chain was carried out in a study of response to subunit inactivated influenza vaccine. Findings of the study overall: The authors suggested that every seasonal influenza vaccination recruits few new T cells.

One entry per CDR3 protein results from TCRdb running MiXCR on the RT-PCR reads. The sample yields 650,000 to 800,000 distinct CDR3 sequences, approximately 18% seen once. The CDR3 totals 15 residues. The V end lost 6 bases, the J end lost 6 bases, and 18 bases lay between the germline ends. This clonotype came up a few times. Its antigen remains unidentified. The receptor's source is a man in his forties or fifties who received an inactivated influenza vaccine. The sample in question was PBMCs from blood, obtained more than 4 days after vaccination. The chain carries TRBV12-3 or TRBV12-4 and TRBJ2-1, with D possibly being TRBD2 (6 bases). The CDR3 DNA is TGTGCCAGCAGCCCAAGCTCGGGAGCCACCAATGAGCAGTTCTTC. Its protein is CASSPSSGATNEQFF.